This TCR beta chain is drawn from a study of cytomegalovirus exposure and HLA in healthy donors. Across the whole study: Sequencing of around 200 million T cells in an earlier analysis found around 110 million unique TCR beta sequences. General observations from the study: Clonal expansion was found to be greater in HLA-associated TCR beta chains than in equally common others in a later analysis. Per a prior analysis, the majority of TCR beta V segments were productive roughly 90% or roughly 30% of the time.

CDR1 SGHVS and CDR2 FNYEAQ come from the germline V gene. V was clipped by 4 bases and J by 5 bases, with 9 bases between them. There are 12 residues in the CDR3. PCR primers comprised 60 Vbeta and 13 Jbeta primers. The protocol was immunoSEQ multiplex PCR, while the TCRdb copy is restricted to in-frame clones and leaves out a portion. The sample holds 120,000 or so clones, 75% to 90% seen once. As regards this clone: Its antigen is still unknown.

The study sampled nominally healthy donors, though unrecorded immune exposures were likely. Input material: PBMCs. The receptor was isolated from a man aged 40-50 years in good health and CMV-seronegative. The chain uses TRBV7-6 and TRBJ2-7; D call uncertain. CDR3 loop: CASSSDSHEQYF. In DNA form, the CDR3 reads TGTGCCAGCAGCTCCGACTCGCACGAGCAGTACTTC.